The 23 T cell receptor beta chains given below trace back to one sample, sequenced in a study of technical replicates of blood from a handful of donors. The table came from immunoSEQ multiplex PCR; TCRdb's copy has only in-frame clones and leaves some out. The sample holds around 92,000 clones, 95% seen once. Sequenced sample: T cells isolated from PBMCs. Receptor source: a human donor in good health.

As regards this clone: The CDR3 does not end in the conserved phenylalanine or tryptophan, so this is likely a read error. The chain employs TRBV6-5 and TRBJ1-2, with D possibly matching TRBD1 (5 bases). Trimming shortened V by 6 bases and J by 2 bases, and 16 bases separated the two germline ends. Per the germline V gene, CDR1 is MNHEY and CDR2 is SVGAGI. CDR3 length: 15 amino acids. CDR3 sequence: CASSHGSGKNYGYTL. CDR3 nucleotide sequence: TGTGCCAGCAGCCACGGATCAGGGAAGAACTATGGCTACACCCTC.

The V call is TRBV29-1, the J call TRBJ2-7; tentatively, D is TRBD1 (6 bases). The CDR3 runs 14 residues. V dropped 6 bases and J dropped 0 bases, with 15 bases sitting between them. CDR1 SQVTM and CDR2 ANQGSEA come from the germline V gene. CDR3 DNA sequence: TGCAGCGTCTCCGGGACAACGAGCTCCTACGAGCAGTACTTC. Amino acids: CSVSGTTSSYEQYF.

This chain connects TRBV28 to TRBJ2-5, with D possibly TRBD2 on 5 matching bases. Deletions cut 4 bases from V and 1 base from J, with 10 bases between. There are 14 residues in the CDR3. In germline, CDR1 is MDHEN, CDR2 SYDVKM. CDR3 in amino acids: CASSSWGAQETQYF. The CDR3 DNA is TGTGCCAGCAGTTCGTGGGGAGCCCAAGAGACCCAGTACTTC.

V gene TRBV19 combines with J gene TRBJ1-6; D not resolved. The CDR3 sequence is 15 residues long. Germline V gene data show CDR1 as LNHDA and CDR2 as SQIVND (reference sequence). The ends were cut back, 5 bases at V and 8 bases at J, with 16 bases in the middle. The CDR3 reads CASSSYWATDSPLHF. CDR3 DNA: TGTGCCAGTAGTTCCTATTGGGCTACCGATTCACCCCTCCACTTT. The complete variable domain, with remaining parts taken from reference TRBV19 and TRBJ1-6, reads DGGITQSPKYLFRKEGQNVTLSCEQNLNHDAMYWYRQDPGQGLRLIYYSQIVNDFQKGDIAEGYSVSREKKESFPLTVTSAQKNPTAFYLCASSSYWATDSPLHFGNGTRLTVT.

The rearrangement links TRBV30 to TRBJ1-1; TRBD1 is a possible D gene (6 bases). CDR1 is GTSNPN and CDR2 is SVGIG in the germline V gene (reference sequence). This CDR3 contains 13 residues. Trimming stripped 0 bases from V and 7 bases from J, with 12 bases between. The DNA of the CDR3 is TGTGCCTGGAGTGTCAGCAGGGGCCTTGAAGCTTTCTTT. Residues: CAWSVSRGLEAFF. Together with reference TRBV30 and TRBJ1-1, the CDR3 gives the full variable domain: SQTIHQWPATLVQPVGSPLSLECTVEGTSNPNLYWYRQAAGRGLQLLFYSVGIGQISSEVPQNLSASRPQDRQFILSSKKLLLSDSGFYLCAWSVSRGLEAFFGQGTRLTVV.

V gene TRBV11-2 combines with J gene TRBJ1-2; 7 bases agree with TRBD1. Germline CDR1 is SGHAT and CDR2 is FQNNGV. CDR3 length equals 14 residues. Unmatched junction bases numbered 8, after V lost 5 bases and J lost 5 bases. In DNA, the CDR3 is TGTGCCAGCAGCCCCTCCCGACAGGGTTATGGCTACACCTTC. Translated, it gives CASSPSRQGYGYTF.

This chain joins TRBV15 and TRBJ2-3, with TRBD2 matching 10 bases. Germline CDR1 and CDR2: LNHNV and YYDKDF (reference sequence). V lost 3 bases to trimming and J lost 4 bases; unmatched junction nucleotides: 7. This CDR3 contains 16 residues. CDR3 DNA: TGTGCCACCAGCAGCGGACTAGCGGTGGGACCAGATACGCAGTATTTT. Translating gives CATSSGLAVGPDTQYF.

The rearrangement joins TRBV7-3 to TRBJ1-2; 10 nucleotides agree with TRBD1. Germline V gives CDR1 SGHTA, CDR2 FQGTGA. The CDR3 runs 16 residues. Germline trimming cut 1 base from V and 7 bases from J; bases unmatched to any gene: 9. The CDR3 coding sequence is TGTGCCAGCAGCTTAATTGGGACAGGGGATAAGGGTGGCTACACCTTC. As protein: CASSLIGTGDKGGYTF.

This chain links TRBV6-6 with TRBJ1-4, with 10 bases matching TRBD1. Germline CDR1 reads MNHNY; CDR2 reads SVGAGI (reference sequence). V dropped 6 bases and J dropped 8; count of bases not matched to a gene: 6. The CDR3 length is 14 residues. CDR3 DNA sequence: TGTGCCAGCAGATCCGGGACAGGGGAGGAAAAACTGTTTTTT. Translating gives CASRSGTGEEKLFF.

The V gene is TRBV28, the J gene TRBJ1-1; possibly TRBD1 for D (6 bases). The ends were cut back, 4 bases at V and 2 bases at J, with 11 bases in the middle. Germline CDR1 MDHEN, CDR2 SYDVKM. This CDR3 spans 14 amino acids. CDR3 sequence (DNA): TGTGCCAGCAGTTCCCCGGGACATAACACTGAAGCTTTCTTT. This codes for CASSSPGHNTEAFF.

The CDR3 DNA reads TGTGCCAGCAGTGCCGGGACAGGGCGCACAGCTGAAGCTTTCTTT. Translated, it gives CASSAGTGRTAEAFF. The chain employs TRBV2 and TRBJ1-1; 9 nucleotides agree with TRBD1. The CDR3 has 15 amino acids. The germline V gene encodes CDR1 SNHLY and CDR2 FYNNEI. V shed 4 bases, J shed 6 bases, and the junction held 9 bases outside the gene matches.

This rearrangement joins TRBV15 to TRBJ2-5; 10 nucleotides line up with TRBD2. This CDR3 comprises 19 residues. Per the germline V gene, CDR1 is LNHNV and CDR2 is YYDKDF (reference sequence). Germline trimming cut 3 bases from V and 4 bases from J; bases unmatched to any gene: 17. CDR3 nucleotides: TGTGCCACCAGCAGCGGCATGCTTTCTAGAGCGGGAGGGCGAGAGACCCAGTACTTC. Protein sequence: CATSSGMLSRAGGRETQYF.

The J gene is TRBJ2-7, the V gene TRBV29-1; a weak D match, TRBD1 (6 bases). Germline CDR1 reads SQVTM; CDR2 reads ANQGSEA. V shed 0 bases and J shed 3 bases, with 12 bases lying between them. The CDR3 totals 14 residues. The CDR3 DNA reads TGCAGCGTTGAAGAAGGGCAGGGGCGCTACGAGCAGTACTTC. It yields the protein CSVEEGQGRYEQYF.

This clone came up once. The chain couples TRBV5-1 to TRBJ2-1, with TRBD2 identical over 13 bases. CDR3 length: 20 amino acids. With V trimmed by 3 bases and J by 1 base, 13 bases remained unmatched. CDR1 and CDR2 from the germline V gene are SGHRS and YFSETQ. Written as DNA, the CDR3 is TGCGCCAGCAGCTCCTCAGCTGGACTAGCGGGAGTACGGTCCTACAATGAGCAGTTCTTC. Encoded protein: CASSSSAGLAGVRSYNEQFF.

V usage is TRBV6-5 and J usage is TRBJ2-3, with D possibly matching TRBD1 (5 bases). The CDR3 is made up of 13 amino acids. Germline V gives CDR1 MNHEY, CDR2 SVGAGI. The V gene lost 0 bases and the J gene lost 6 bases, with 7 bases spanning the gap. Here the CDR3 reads CASSYSKGDTQYF. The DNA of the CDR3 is TGTGCCAGCAGTTACTCAAAGGGGGATACGCAGTATTTT.

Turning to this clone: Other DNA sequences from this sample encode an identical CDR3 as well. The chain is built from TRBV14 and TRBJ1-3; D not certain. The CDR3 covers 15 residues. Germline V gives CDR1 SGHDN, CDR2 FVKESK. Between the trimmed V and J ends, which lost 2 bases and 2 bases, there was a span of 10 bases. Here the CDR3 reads CASSQLTRAGNTIYF. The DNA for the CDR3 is TGTGCCAGCAGCCAACTCACCCGGGCTGGAAACACCATATATTTT.

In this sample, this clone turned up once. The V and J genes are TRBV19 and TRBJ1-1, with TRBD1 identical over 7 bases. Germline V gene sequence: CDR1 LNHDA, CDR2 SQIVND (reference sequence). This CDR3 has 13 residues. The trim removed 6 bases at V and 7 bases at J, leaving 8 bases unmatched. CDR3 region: CASSYTGAYEAFF. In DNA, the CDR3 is TGTGCCAGTAGCTACACAGGGGCCTATGAAGCTTTCTTT.

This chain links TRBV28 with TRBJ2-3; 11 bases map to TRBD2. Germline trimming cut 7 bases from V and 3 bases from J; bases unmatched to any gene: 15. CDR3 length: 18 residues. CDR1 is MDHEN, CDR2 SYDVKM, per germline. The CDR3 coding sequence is TGTGCCAGCACCTTCGAGGGTACTAGCGGGAGTGGTACAGATACGCAGTATTTT. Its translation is CASTFEGTSGSGTDTQYF.

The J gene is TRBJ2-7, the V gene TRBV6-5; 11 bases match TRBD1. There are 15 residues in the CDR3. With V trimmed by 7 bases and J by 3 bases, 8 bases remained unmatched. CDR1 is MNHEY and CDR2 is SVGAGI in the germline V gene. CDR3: CASNPGQGANYEQYF. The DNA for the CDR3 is TGTGCCAGCAACCCAGGACAGGGGGCAAACTACGAGCAGTACTTC.

The CDR3 DNA sequence: TGTGCCAGCAGCTTACGACAGGAAGCTTTCTTT. Translation: CASSLRQEAFF. The rearrangement uses TRBV7-9 and TRBJ1-1, with D possibly matching TRBD1 (5 bases). V lost 2 bases and J lost 8, with 6 bases in between. Germline V CDR1 and CDR2: SEHNR, FQNEAQ (reference sequence). This CDR3 is built from 11 residues. Full variable domain (missing parts from reference TRBV7-9 and TRBJ1-1): DTGVSQNPRHKITKRGQNVTFRCDPISEHNRLYWYRQTLGQGPEFLTYFQNEAQLEKSRLLSDRFSAERPKGSFSTLEIQRTEQGDSAMYLCASSLRQEAFFGQGTRLTVV.

The CDR3 nucleotides are TGTGCCAGCAGCCAAGAACTAGCGGGAGATGAGACCCAGTACTTC. Translated, it gives CASSQELAGDETQYF. This sequence joins TRBV5-8 and TRBJ2-5; 11 positions agree with TRBD2. The CDR3 runs 15 residues. After removal of 4 bases from V and 5 bases from J, the junction contained 7 bases not matched to a gene. Germline V gives CDR1 SGHTS, CDR2 YDEGEE.

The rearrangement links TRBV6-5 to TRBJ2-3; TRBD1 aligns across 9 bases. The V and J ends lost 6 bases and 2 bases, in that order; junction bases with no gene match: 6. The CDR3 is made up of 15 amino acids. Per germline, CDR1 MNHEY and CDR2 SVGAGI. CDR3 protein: CASRFDRGTTDTQYF. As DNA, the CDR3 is TGTGCCAGCAGATTCGACAGGGGGACCACAGATACGCAGTATTTT.

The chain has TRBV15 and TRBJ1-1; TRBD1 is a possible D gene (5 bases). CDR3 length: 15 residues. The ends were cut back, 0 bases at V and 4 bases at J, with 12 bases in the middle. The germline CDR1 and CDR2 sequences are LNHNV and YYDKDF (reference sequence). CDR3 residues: CATSRDRGVATEAFF. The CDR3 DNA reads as TGTGCCACCAGCAGAGATCGGGGGGTGGCCACTGAAGCTTTCTTT.